The 19 T cell receptor beta chains listed next were all sequenced from one sample in a study of technical replicates of blood from a handful of donors. Assay used: immunoSEQ multiplex PCR; TCRdb lists only in-frame clones, some missing. The table includes about 93,000 clones, nearly 97% detected once. Sequenced input: T cells isolated from PBMCs. The origin of the receptors is a human donor in good health.

This chain joins TRBV30 and TRBJ2-3; D is possibly TRBD1 (5 bases). Per germline, CDR1 GTSNPN and CDR2 SVGIG (reference sequence). The CDR3 is 12 amino acids. The ends were cut back, 3 bases at V and 4 bases at J, with 8 bases in the middle. CDR3 bases: TGTGCCTGGAGGATCAGGGCAGATACGCAGTATTTT. Translating it yields CAWRIRADTQYF.

The chain carries TRBV4-1 and TRBJ2-5; D possibly corresponds to TRBD2 (5 bases). Trimming removed 4 bases at V and 5 bases at J, with 14 bases between. Germline lookup yields CDR1 MGHRA and CDR2 YSYEKL. The CDR3 loop spans 14 amino acids. The CDR3 nucleotides read TGCGCCAGCAGCCCTCTGTCGGGATGGGAGACCCAGTACTTC. Translated: CASSPLSGWETQYF.

This clone was observed a handful of times. This chain connects TRBV5-1 to TRBJ1-2; 7 bases match TRBD1. Germline loops: CDR1 SGHRS, CDR2 YFSETQ. CDR3 size: 15 residues. The junction had 7 bases not matched to a gene; V was cut back by 0 bases and J by 5 bases. CDR3 nucleotide sequence: TGCGCCAGCAGCTTGGATCCAGGGGGTTTGTATGGCTACACCTTC. Its protein product is CASSLDPGGLYGYTF.

The chain employs TRBV5-1 and TRBJ2-2, with D hard to call. Trimming left V 5 bases short and J 5 bases short, with 4 bases between. This CDR3 is built from 11 residues. Germline-derived CDR1 and CDR2 are SGHRS and YFSETQ. CDR3 DNA: TGCGCCAGCAGAATAACCGGGGAGCTGTTTTTT. This codes for CASRITGELFF.

The chain carries TRBV7-9 and TRBJ1-1; D is unclear. CDR1 is SEHNR, CDR2 FQNEAQ, per germline (reference sequence). The length of the CDR3 is 12 residues. Trimming took off 3 bases at V and 5 bases at J, with 7 bases between the two ends. As DNA, the CDR3 is TGTGCCAGCAGCTTCAGGTATACTGAAGCTTTCTTT. Amino acids: CASSFRYTEAFF.

The J gene is TRBJ2-5, the V gene TRBV5-1; weak D call: TRBD1 (6 bases). Trimming cost V 0 bases and J 6 bases, with 9 bases left between them. Germline-derived CDR1 and CDR2 are SGHRS and YFSETQ. The CDR3 contains 13 residues. CDR3 sequence: CASSLGQGKTQYF. CDR3 nucleotides: TGCGCCAGCAGCTTGGGGCAGGGGAAGACCCAGTACTTC.

The chain links TRBV5-8 to TRBJ2-3; 11 bases agree with TRBD2. Germline V gives CDR1 SGHTS, CDR2 YDEGEE. The J segment lost 1 base and the V segment lost 4 bases, leaving 2 bases of the junction unmatched. The CDR3 covers 15 residues. CDR3 protein: CASSLLAGGTDTQYF. The CDR3 DNA sequence: TGTGCCAGCAGCCTACTAGCGGGAGGCACAGATACGCAGTATTTT.

The rearrangement joins TRBV7-8 to TRBJ1-1; 7 positions agree with TRBD1. Germline V gives CDR1 SGHVS, CDR2 FQNEAQ. With V trimmed by 8 bases and J by 0 bases, 6 bases remained unmatched. The length of the CDR3 is 14 residues. CDR3 loop: CASSPGTVNTEAFF. As DNA, the CDR3 is TGTGCCAGCTCTCCCGGGACAGTGAACACTGAAGCTTTCTTT.

The chain couples TRBV6-5 to TRBJ2-7, with TRBD2 matching over 13 bases. V lost 3 bases to trimming and J lost 3 bases; unmatched junction nucleotides: 2. The CDR3 is made up of 15 amino acids. Germline V gene sequence: CDR1 MNHEY, CDR2 SVGAGI. Here the CDR3 DNA reads TGTGCCAGCAGTTATGGGACTAGCGGGGACTACGAGCAGTACTTC. It is translated as CASSYGTSGDYEQYF.

The chain carries TRBV25-1 and TRBJ1-2; 8 nucleotides align to TRBD1. The CDR3 is made up of 18 amino acids. Germline-derived CDR1 and CDR2 are MGHDK and SYGVNS. Germline trimming cut 1 base from V and 8 bases from J; bases unmatched to any gene: 18. CDR3 amino acids: CASSESGYGTGQVRGYTF. The CDR3 nucleotides are TGTGCCAGCAGTGAATCGGGGTATGGGACAGGACAAGTGAGAGGCTACACCTTC.

This chain uses TRBV25-1 with TRBJ2-1, with TRBD1 matching 7 bases. V was clipped by 0 bases and J by 8 bases; unmatched bases: 16. CDR3 length equals 18 residues. Germline V gives CDR1 MGHDK, CDR2 SYGVNS. CDR3 coding DNA: TGTGCCAGCAGTGAATATGCCCCGACAGGGAACTTGTACGATGAGCAGTTCTTC. Translating gives CASSEYAPTGNLYDEQFF. Based on the CDR3 plus reference TRBV25-1 and TRBJ2-1, the full variable domain is EADIYQTPRYLVIGTGKKITLECSQTMGHDKMYWYQQDPGMELHLIHYSYGVNSTEKGDLSSESTVSRIRTEHFPLTLESARPSHTSQYLCASSEYAPTGNLYDEQFFGPGTRLTVL.

This chain joins TRBV4-1 and TRBJ1-1, with D maybe TRBD1 (6 bases). This CDR3 is built from 14 residues. CDR1 MGHRA and CDR2 YSYEKL come from the germline V gene. V was shortened by 4 bases and J by 0 bases, with 9 bases between the two germline ends. CDR3 amino acids: CASSPRTVNTEAFF. As DNA, the CDR3 is TGCGCCAGCAGCCCCCGGACAGTGAACACTGAAGCTTTCTTT.

The V gene is TRBV4-1, the J gene TRBJ1-6; unclear D gene. This CDR3 is 16 amino acids long. Trimming removed 0 bases from V and 0 bases from J, with 6 bases in between. Per the germline V gene, CDR1 is MGHRA and CDR2 is YSYEKL. The CDR3 here is CASSQDLSSYNSPLHF. The CDR3 nucleotides are TGCGCCAGCAGCCAAGATCTTAGCTCCTATAATTCACCCCTCCACTTT.

CDR3 sequence: CASSTRDREADTQYF. Here the CDR3 DNA reads TGTGCCAGCAGCACGCGGGACAGGGAAGCAGATACGCAGTATTTT. The chain joins TRBV9 to TRBJ2-3; 9 nucleotides align to TRBD1. The CDR3 runs to 15 residues. Germline CDR1 SGDLS, CDR2 YYNGEE. The J segment lost 4 bases and the V segment lost 4 bases, leaving 7 bases of the junction unmatched.

This chain links TRBV6-5 with TRBJ2-1; 7 nucleotides align to TRBD2. This CDR3 comprises 14 residues. V trimming: 6 bases; J trimming: 1 base; junction bases outside the gene matches: 3. Germline loops: CDR1 MNHEY, CDR2 SVGAGI. The CDR3 DNA reads TGTGCCAGCAGACGGGGGGTTTCCTACAATGAGCAGTTCTTC. This gives the protein CASRRGVSYNEQFF.

J is TRBJ2-7 and V is TRBV10-1; D is undetermined. Deletions cut 5 bases from V and 4 bases from J, with 9 bases between. Germline V gene sequence: CDR1 WNHNN, CDR2 SYGVQD (reference sequence). The CDR3 consists of 12 residues. CDR3 in DNA: TGCGCCAGCAGTTCGACACTTTACGAGCAGTACTTC. This gives the protein CASSSTLYEQYF.

The chain is built from TRBV10-3 and TRBJ2-3; D might be TRBD1 (6 bases). From germline, CDR1 is ENHRY and CDR2 SYGVKD. V was trimmed by 2 bases and J by 1 base, leaving 13 bases between them. The CDR3 runs to 16 residues. This chain's CDR3 is CAISEQGSIGTDTQYF. CDR3 DNA: TGTGCCATCAGTGAGCAGGGGAGTATAGGCACAGATACGCAGTATTTT.

The rearrangement joins TRBV21-1 to TRBJ2-7; the table assigns TRBD1, which was not confirmed against the DNA. TRBV21-1 is classified as a pseudogene. The CDR3 spans 16 residues. DNA for the CDR3: TGTGCCAGCAGTCCAAGGATACAGCTACCTGCCTACGAGCAGTACTTC. Translating it yields CASSPRIQLPAYEQYF.

This chain connects TRBV18 to TRBJ2-7; D call uncertain. V lost 3 bases and J 6 bases, leaving 27 bases between the germline ends. The CDR3 is made up of 18 amino acids. In germline, CDR1 is KGHSH, CDR2 LQKENI. CDR3 residues: CASSPTTLARVSSTEQYF. CDR3 bases: TGTGCCAGCTCACCTACCACGTTAGCCCGAGTCTCCTCGACCGAGCAGTACTTC.